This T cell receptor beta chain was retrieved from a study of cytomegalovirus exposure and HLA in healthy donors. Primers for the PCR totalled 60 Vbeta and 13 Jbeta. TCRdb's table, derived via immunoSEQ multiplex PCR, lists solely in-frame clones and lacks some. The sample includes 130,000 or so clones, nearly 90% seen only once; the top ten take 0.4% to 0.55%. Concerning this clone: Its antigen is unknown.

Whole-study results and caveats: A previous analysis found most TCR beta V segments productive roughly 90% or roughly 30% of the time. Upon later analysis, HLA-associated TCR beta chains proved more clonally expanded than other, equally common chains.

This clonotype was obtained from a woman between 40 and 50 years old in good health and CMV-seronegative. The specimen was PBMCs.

In DNA form, the CDR3 reads TGTGCCAGCAGCCGCGGGCGGCGAGCGGGGTACAATGAGCAGTTCTTC. Translating gives CASSRGRRAGYNEQFF. The V gene is TRBV7-8, the J gene TRBJ2-1; 7 bases map to TRBD2. After removal of 5 bases from V and 4 bases from J, the junction contained 11 bases not matched to a gene. Germline lookup yields CDR1 SGHVS and CDR2 FQNEAQ. CDR3 length: 16 amino acids.